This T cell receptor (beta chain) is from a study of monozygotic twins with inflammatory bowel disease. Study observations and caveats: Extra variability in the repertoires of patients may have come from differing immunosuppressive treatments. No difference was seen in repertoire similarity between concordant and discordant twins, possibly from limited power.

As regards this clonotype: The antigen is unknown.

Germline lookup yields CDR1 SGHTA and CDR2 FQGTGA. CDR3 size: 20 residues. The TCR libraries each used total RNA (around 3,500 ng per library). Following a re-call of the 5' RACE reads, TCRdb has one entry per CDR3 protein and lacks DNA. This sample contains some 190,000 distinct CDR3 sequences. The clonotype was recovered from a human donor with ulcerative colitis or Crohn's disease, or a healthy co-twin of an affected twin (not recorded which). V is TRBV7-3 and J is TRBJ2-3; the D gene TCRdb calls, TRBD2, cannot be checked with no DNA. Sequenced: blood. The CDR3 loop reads CASSLTSIAGLAGQRDTQYF.